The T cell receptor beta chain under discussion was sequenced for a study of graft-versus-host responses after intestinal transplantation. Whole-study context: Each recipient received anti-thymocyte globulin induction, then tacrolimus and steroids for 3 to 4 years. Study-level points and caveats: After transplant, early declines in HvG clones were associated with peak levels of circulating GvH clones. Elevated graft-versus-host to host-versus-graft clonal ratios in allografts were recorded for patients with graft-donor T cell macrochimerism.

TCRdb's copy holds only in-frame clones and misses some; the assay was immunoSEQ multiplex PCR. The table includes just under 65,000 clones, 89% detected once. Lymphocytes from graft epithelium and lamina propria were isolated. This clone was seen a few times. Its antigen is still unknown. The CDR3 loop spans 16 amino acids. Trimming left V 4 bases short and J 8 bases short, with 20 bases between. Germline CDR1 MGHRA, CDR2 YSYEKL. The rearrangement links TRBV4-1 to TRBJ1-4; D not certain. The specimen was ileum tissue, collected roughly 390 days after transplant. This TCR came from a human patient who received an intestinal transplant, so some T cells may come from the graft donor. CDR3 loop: CASSRVTPGGGEKLFF. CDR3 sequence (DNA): TGCGCCAGCAGCCGAGTTACACCCGGAGGCGGCGAAAAACTGTTTTTT.